These 32 T cell receptor beta chains came from one sample sequenced in a study of T cell changes during pregnancy in multiple sclerosis. TCRdb keeps only in-frame clones here, not all; method: immunoSEQ multiplex PCR. The repertoire holds about 45,000 clones, with about 89% as singletons. Sequenced material: CD4+ T cells from peripheral blood mononuclear cells, taken in the first trimester of pregnancy. The receptors were sampled from a female donor with multiple sclerosis, enrolled in a pregnancy study.

V is TRBV7-2 and J is TRBJ2-3; 11 bases line up with TRBD2. J was trimmed by 2 bases and V by 5 bases; bases with no gene match: 6. CDR3 length: 16 amino acids. CDR1 is SGHTA, CDR2 FQGNSA, per germline. The DNA of the CDR3 is TGTGCCAGCAGCACCAGACTAGCGGGGCCCACAGATACGCAGTATTTT. It translates to CASSTRLAGPTDTQYF.

The chain combines TRBV5-1 with TRBJ2-1; the match to TRBD2 covers 7 bases. Per germline, CDR1 SGHRS and CDR2 YFSETQ. V gave up 3 bases and J gave up 9 bases; unmatched junction bases: 15. CDR3 length: 16 amino acids. CDR3 sequence (DNA): TGCGCCAGCAGCTCCGGCGCGGCGGGAGCGTGGGGTGAGCAGTTCTTC. Its protein product is CASSSGAAGAWGEQFF.

V is TRBV4-1 and J is TRBJ2-6, with 7 bases identical to TRBD2. J was trimmed by 0 bases and V by 6 bases; bases with no gene match: 8. The CDR3 has 17 residues. Germline V gives CDR1 MGHRA, CDR2 YSYEKL. The CDR3 DNA is TGCGCCAGCAGAAACCCTGGGGGGGGCTCTGGGGCCAACGTCCTGACTTTC. It yields the protein CASRNPGGGSGANVLTF.

The V gene is TRBV10-3, the J gene TRBJ2-2; D ambiguous. The CDR3 sequence is 11 residues long. V lost 4 bases and J 9 bases, leaving 6 bases between the germline ends. The germline gives CDR1 ENHRY, CDR2 SYGVKD. The CDR3 sequence: CAISASRELFF. CDR3 in DNA: TGTGCCATCAGTGCCTCCCGGGAGCTGTTTTTT.

The chain combines TRBV12-5 with TRBJ2-1; TRBD2 aligns across 11 bases. The ends lost 5 bases at V and 7 bases at J; junction bases unmatched: 10. Germline CDR1 reads LGHNT; CDR2 reads FRNRAP. The CDR3 length is 16 residues. The CDR3 bases are TGTGCTAGTGGTCTAAAACTAGCGGGAGTACGGAATGAGCAGTTCTTC. Its translation is CASGLKLAGVRNEQFF.

This sequence joins TRBV6-1 and TRBJ2-5; 8 nucleotides agree with TRBD1. V shed 6 bases, J shed 2 bases, and the junction held 8 bases outside the gene matches. CDR1 MNHNS and CDR2 SASEGT come from the germline V gene. The CDR3 loop spans 15 amino acids. The CDR3 bases are TGTGCCAGCAGGACCGGGACAGGACCACAAGAGACCCAGTACTTC. Amino acid sequence: CASRTGTGPQETQYF.

V and J are TRBV12-5 and TRBJ1-5; tentatively, D is TRBD1 (6 bases). The germline V gene has CDR1 LGHNT and CDR2 FRNRAP. This CDR3 comprises 17 residues. Trimming left V 0 bases short and J 2 bases short, with 14 bases between. The CDR3: CASGLVPPQGGNQPQHF. CDR3 in DNA: TGTGCTAGTGGTTTGGTTCCCCCACAGGGCGGCAATCAGCCCCAGCATTTT.

J is TRBJ2-1 and V is TRBV4-2; 9 nucleotides agree with TRBD2. J was trimmed by 5 bases and V by 1 base; bases with no gene match: 18. CDR1 is LGHNA, CDR2 YNFKEQ, per germline. The CDR3 sequence is 20 residues long. CDR3 loop: CASSQGPELAGSAFDNEQFF. Written as DNA, the CDR3 is TGTGCCAGCAGCCAAGGTCCTGAGCTAGCGGGAAGCGCATTCGACAATGAGCAGTTCTTC.

The rearrangement uses TRBV25-1 and TRBJ1-2; 8 positions match TRBD1. This CDR3 is 14 amino acids long. CDR1 is MGHDK, CDR2 SYGVNS, per germline. J was trimmed by 2 bases and V by 6 bases; bases with no gene match: 5. The CDR3 DNA reads as TGTGCCAGCAGGGGGACAGGCCGAAACTATGGCTACACCTTC. It is translated as CASRGTGRNYGYTF.

The rearrangement links TRBV18 to TRBJ1-4; D remains ambiguous. The CDR3 consists of 15 residues. CDR1 and CDR2 from the germline V gene are KGHSH and LQKENI. V was shortened by 2 bases and J by 6 bases, with 13 bases between the two germline ends. As DNA, the CDR3 is TGTGCCAGCTCACCAGGGCTGGGCGTAGATGAAAAACTGTTTTTT. Protein product: CASSPGLGVDEKLFF.

The rearrangement links TRBV6-4 to TRBJ1-1; D gene unclear. Germline V gene lookup returns CDR1 MRHNA and CDR2 SNTAGT. V was pared by 2 bases and J by 3 bases, with 10 bases between. The CDR3 runs to 14 residues. The CDR3 here is CASSDGQRDTEAFF. The CDR3 DNA reads TGTGCCAGCAGTGACGGTCAGAGGGACACTGAAGCTTTCTTT.

The rearrangement uses TRBV19 and TRBJ2-5; tentative D call: TRBD2 (6 bases). There are 14 residues in the CDR3. Germline V gives CDR1 LNHDA, CDR2 SQIVND (reference sequence). The V end lost 4 bases, the J end lost 5 bases, and 14 bases lay between the germline ends. The CDR3 DNA follows: TGTGCCAGTAGTACACGCGGAGGGTCGGAGACCCAGTACTTC. Translated, it gives CASSTRGGSETQYF.

The chain has TRBV7-9 and TRBJ2-3, with 9 bases matching TRBD1. The V gene end was trimmed by 5 bases and the J gene end by 2 bases; junction bases not matched to a gene: 8. Germline assignment: CDR1 SEHNR and CDR2 FQNEAQ (reference sequence). The CDR3 is 16 residues long. In nucleotides, the CDR3 is TGTGCCAGCAGCCGGGACAGGGTGTCCTCCACAGATACGCAGTATTTT. As protein: CASSRDRVSSTDTQYF.

V is TRBV5-1 and J is TRBJ1-2; 11 bases align to TRBD1. This CDR3 has 15 residues. Germline V gene data show CDR1 as SGHRS and CDR2 as YFSETQ. Unmatched junction bases numbered 10, after V lost 4 bases and J lost 8 bases. The CDR3 is CASSPAGGQGEGYTF. The CDR3 nucleotides are TGCGCCAGCAGCCCAGCGGGGGGACAGGGGGAAGGCTACACCTTC.

There are a few counts of this clone. This chain connects TRBV19 to TRBJ1-2, with a tentative D call TRBD1 (6 bases). The CDR3 extends over 16 amino acids. V lost 5 bases to trimming and J lost 3 bases, with 19 bases between them. Germline assignment: CDR1 LNHDA and CDR2 SQIVND (reference sequence). CDR3 residues: CASSLAPAGAYYGYTF. The CDR3 DNA sequence: TGTGCCAGTAGTCTCGCCCCCGCGGGGGCATACTATGGCTACACCTTC.

The chain recombines TRBV5-8 with TRBJ2-7; D possibly corresponds to TRBD2 (5 bases). Trimming left V 4 bases short and J 0 bases short, with 20 bases between. The CDR3 totals 17 residues. Germline V lookup: CDR1 SGHTS, CDR2 YDEGEE. The CDR3 DNA follows: TGTGCCAGCAGCGAGGGTACAATGGCGGTGAGCTCCTACGAGCAGTACTTC. It codes for CASSEGTMAVSSYEQYF.

J is TRBJ2-2 and V is TRBV11-2; 12 nucleotides match TRBD2. Germline V gene lookup returns CDR1 SGHAT and CDR2 FQNNGV. Unmatched junction bases numbered 6, after V lost 5 bases and J lost 5 bases. CDR3 length: 16 residues. CDR3 sequence reads: CASSQTSGSGTGELFF. CDR3 bases: TGTGCCAGCAGCCAGACTAGCGGGAGTGGTACCGGGGAGCTGTTTTTT.

The chain combines TRBV7-6 with TRBJ2-7; TRBD1 matches at 8 bases. This CDR3 region has 16 residues. The trim removed 6 bases at V and 4 bases at J, leaving 14 bases unmatched. Germline-derived CDR1 and CDR2 are SGHVS and FNYEAQ. The CDR3 region is CASSPRTDRGGYEQYF. The CDR3 DNA reads TGTGCCAGCAGTCCTAGAACTGACAGGGGAGGATACGAGCAGTACTTC.

This clone was seen once. The V call is TRBV11-3, the J call TRBJ2-5; 9 nucleotides align to TRBD1. J was trimmed by 4 bases and V by 8 bases; bases with no gene match: 5. The CDR3 runs to 13 residues. In germline, CDR1 is SGHNT, CDR2 YENEEA. As DNA, the CDR3 is TGTGCCAGCTCCAGACAGGGGGGAGAGACCCAGTACTTC. It is translated as CASSRQGGETQYF.

The chain employs TRBV6-9 and TRBJ2-5; D gene uncertain. The CDR3 has 12 residues. Trimming left V 3 bases short and J 2 bases short, with 4 bases between. Germline CDR1 reads MNHGY; CDR2 reads SVAAGI. The CDR3 region is CASSYFQETQYF. DNA for the CDR3: TGTGCCAGCAGTTACTTTCAAGAGACCCAGTACTTC.

V is TRBV10-1 and J is TRBJ2-3; weak D call: TRBD1 (6 bases). V lost 8 bases and J lost 2, with 11 bases in between. Per germline, CDR1 WNHNN and CDR2 SYGVQD (reference sequence). The CDR3 runs to 13 residues. The DNA for the CDR3 is TGCGCCAGCCTAGGACAGCTCACAGATACGCAGTATTTT. As protein: CASLGQLTDTQYF.

This clone has only one observation. The rearrangement joins TRBV19 to TRBJ2-3, with TRBD2 matching over 11 bases. This CDR3 has 17 amino acids. CDR1 and CDR2 from the germline V gene are LNHDA and SQIVND (reference sequence). V trimming: 10 bases; J trimming: 0 bases; junction bases outside the gene matches: 12. The CDR3 is CATAGTSGYSSTDTQYF. CDR3 DNA: TGTGCCACCGCGGGGACTAGCGGATACTCTAGCACAGATACGCAGTATTTT.

This chain connects TRBV30 to TRBJ1-5; 10 positions agree with TRBD1. The germline V gene has CDR1 GTSNPN and CDR2 SVGIG (reference sequence). V dropped 5 bases and J dropped 4; count of bases not matched to a gene: 8. The CDR3 consists of 15 residues. The CDR3 sequence is CAWGDRGGWNQPQHF. CDR3 DNA: TGTGCCTGGGGGGACAGGGGAGGTTGGAATCAGCCCCAGCATTTT. Complete variable domain (other parts from reference TRBV30 and TRBJ1-5): SQTIHQWPATLVQPVGSPLSLECTVEGTSNPNLYWYRQAAGRGLQLLFYSVGIGQISSEVPQNLSASRPQDRQFILSSKKLLLSDSGFYLCAWGDRGGWNQPQHFGDGTRLSIL.

This clone appeared a single time. This chain uses TRBV6-1 with TRBJ2-1, with 10 bases fitting TRBD2. The J segment lost 12 bases and the V segment lost 7 bases, leaving 15 bases of the junction unmatched. CDR1 and CDR2 (germline): MNHNS, SASEGT. This CDR3 has 15 amino acids. The CDR3 sequence is CASTGSGRTLRGQFF. The CDR3 nucleotides are TGTGCCAGCACTGGTAGCGGGAGGACCCTCAGGGGGCAGTTCTTC.

This chain joins TRBV4-1 and TRBJ2-1; TRBD1 aligns across 10 bases. With V trimmed by 4 bases and J by 7 bases, 4 bases remained unmatched. CDR1 MGHRA and CDR2 YSYEKL come from the germline V gene. This CDR3 comprises 14 residues. The CDR3 nucleotides read TGCGCCAGCAGCCGATCGGACAGGGGGAATGAGCAGTTCTTC. It specifies CASSRSDRGNEQFF.

This clone was counted a single time. This chain joins TRBV27 and TRBJ1-5; D gene unclear. The germline V and J ends were trimmed by 3 bases and 2 bases, with 8 bases remaining between them. This CDR3 has 14 amino acids. The germline gives CDR1 MNHEY, CDR2 SMNVEV (reference sequence). The CDR3 region is CASSLGTGNQPQHF. In DNA form, the CDR3 reads TGTGCCAGCAGTTTGGGTACAGGCAATCAGCCCCAGCATTTT.

This clone appeared a few times. J is TRBJ2-1 and V is TRBV5-6; D gene ambiguous. Germline V gene lookup returns CDR1 SGHDT and CDR2 YYEEEE. V lost 2 bases, J lost 2 bases, and 5 bases lay in between. The CDR3 contains 13 residues. The CDR3 loop reads CASSFNPYNEQFF. CDR3 nucleotide sequence: TGTGCCAGCAGCTTTAATCCCTACAATGAGCAGTTCTTC. Supplemented by reference TRBV5-6 and TRBJ2-1, the full variable domain reads DAGVTQSPTHLIKTRGQQVTLRCSPKSGHDTVSWYQQALGQGPQFIFQYYEEEERQRGNFPDRFSGHQFPNYSSELNVNALLLGDSALYLCASSFNPYNEQFFGPGTRLTVL.

This rearrangement joins TRBV7-8 to TRBJ2-3; D may be TRBD2 (5 bases). From germline, CDR1 is SGHVS and CDR2 FQNEAQ. V lost 2 bases, J lost 3 bases, and 15 bases lay in between. The CDR3 loop spans 16 amino acids. In DNA, the CDR3 is TGTGCCAGCAGCTTACCTAGCATCGTGTCGACAGATACGCAGTATTTT. Its protein is CASSLPSIVSTDTQYF.

The chain has TRBV5-1 and TRBJ2-7; 10 nucleotides agree with TRBD1. Germline lookup yields CDR1 SGHRS and CDR2 YFSETQ. The CDR3 runs 15 residues. Trimming removed 4 bases from V and 6 bases from J; junction bases left unmatched: 10. The CDR3 protein is CASSQRQGADREQYF. DNA of the CDR3: TGCGCCAGCAGCCAGCGACAGGGGGCGGATCGCGAGCAGTACTTC.

The rearrangement uses TRBV28 and TRBJ2-5, with 11 positions matching TRBD2. The V segment lost 5 bases and the J segment 5 bases; nucleotides outside the gene matches: 10. CDR3 length: 16 residues. Germline CDR1 MDHEN, CDR2 SYDVKM. The CDR3, as DNA: TGTGCCAGCAGTCCAAAACTAGCGGGAGTCCCCGAGACCCAGTACTTC. It specifies CASSPKLAGVPETQYF.

This clone occurred once. The chain combines TRBV7-2 with TRBJ1-1, with D unclear. The germline CDR1 and CDR2 sequences are SGHTA and FQGNSA. The V end lost 6 bases, the J end lost 4 bases, and 18 bases lay between the germline ends. The CDR3 sequence is 15 residues long. This CDR3 reads CASRTLRRQITEAFF. In DNA, the CDR3 is TGTGCCAGCAGGACCCTGAGGCGGCAGATCACTGAAGCTTTCTTT.

J is TRBJ2-1 and V is TRBV7-3, with D possibly matching TRBD2 (6 bases). The length of the CDR3 is 15 residues. Germline values: CDR1 SGHTA, CDR2 FQGTGA. V was shortened by 4 bases and J by 3 bases, with 13 bases between the two germline ends. The CDR3 nucleotides read TGTGCCAGCAGCTCCCGGGAGTTGGGCTACAATGAGCAGTTCTTC. Protein sequence: CASSSRELGYNEQFF.